This T cell receptor (beta chain) was sequenced for a study of blood T cell repertoires in COVID-19 (dated by TCRdb to 2019 to 2021). With respect to the entire study: Collaborator samples came from the United States, Italy and Spain and covered acute and convalescent phases of COVID-19. Nearly every sample came with metadata listing a de-identified subject ID, COVID-19 status, age in years and sex. The prospective study material was composed of cDNA or gDNA derived from T cells, B-cell-depleted T cells, or PBMCs. HLA class I and class II types, where available, came from metadata supplied by the sample provider rather than from assay-based typing. A freely available public database, intended as a resource for researchers studying the immune response to SARS-CoV-2, is where the repertoires were released. Subjects who had been exposed to COVID-19, were actively infected with it, or had recovered from it provided the deeply sampled blood TCRbeta repertoires that made up the dataset. Samples came from the ongoing ImmuneRACE study (first 160 participants) plus 1,254 subjects from 6 global collaborators.

With regard to this clone: There is no known antigen for this receptor. No clone much larger than this one lies a single base away; base qualities are absent.

What the research found in general, with its limitations: How much clinical and demographic metadata was included differed by source and by participant, and the metadata was provided uncurated.

Participants in the prospective study were enrolled through a virtual design, were aged about 18 to 90 years, and lived in roughly 26 United States geographic areas. In the prospective study, cohorts were assigned on the basis of participant-reported clinical history obtained from a screening survey and a study questionnaire. Recovered participants in ImmuneRACE Cohort 3 were defined as having two consecutive negative NP/OP PCR tests, clearance from a healthcare professional, or resolution of symptoms. Each participant in the prospective study had whole blood, serum and a nasopharyngeal or oropharyngeal swab collected by mobile phlebotomists. Participants in the prospective study had the option to provide additional blood draws and questionnaires over an approximately 2-month period. Prospective study blood samples were shipped either frozen or at room temperature before DNA extraction. The CDR3 holds 14 amino acids from the cysteine to the phenylalanine. Solely the CDR3 DNA is kept, with 42 bases framed from the first base. V loses 5 bases of germline sequence and J loses 2 bases, and the interval between the two ends is 11 bases. The germline V gene yields SGHTA for CDR1 and FQGTGA for CDR2.

TCRbeta CDR3 regions were amplified from genomic DNA by means of the immunoSEQ Assay, a bias-controlled multiplex PCR. The published analysis was carried out like this. The number of nucleated cells in each sample was estimated by amplification of reference gene primers within the assay. To quantify the absolute abundance of each unique TCRbeta CDR3 rearrangement, sequence reads were collapsed and filtered. For each sample, productive Simpson clonality was calculated as the square root of Simpson's diversity index across productive rearrangements. The table was pulled from immuneACCESS by TCRdb, which kept in-frame rearrangements only. Such tables lose some clones; where checked, under half of the loss comes from unresolved V genes, and the rest has no known cause. V and J calls and clone size come straight from that table; D and trimming were deduced from the DNA. The sample data list fewer than 200,000 clones, and around four fifths of these were observed just once. The top ten constitute around 7.7% of the sample.

The TCR sequence derives from a man aged 45 to 65 who had recovered from COVID-19. The rearranged chain carries TRBV7-3 and TRBJ2-3; the D gene is possibly TRBD2, with 6 bases matching. Sequencing was done on a sample of PBMCs or T cells enriched from blood (not recorded which). The CDR3 is CASSPGTSTDTQYF. The DNA sequence reads TGTGCCAGCAGCCCTGGGACTTCCACAGATACGCAGTATTTT.